These 16 T cell receptor beta chains share one sample of origin, sequenced in a study of blood T cells in healthy people across ages. A J-beta primer mix and a sample-barcoded 5' primer were used in a second PCR of roughly 6 to 11 cycles. Using its own MiXCR run on the 5' RACE reads, TCRdb lists one record per CDR3 protein. Of some 730,000 distinct CDR3 sequences detected, about 20% appear once; the ten largest clones hold 22%. What was sequenced was blood. The receptor source for this set is a man in his 70s in good health.

The CDR3 loop is CASSEYGTGWFNEQFF. In DNA, the CDR3 is TGTGCCAGCAGTGAATATGGGACAGGGTGGTTCAATGAGCAGTTCTTC. V gene TRBV25-1 combines with J gene TRBJ2-1, with 9 bases that match TRBD1. J gave up 6 bases and V 0 bases, and 6 bases lay outside the gene matches. The germline CDR1 and CDR2 sequences are MGHDK and SYGVNS. The CDR3 extends over 16 amino acids.

The table lists this clonotype with a few counts. This chain links TRBV6-6 with TRBJ2-3; no firm D call. CDR1 MNHNY and CDR2 SVGAGI come from the germline V gene (reference sequence). The CDR3 has 11 amino acids. Trimming removed 4 bases from V and 3 bases from J, with 2 bases in between. This chain's CDR3 is CASSWTDTQYF. The CDR3 DNA is TGTGCCAGCAGTTGGACAGATACGCAGTATTTT.

This clonotype came up a few times. This rearrangement joins TRBV7-9 to TRBJ2-5; perhaps TRBD1 as D (5 bases). The germline CDR1 and CDR2 sequences are SEHNR and FQNEAQ (reference sequence). The CDR3 consists of 15 residues. Trimming removed 3 bases at V and 0 bases at J, with 11 bases between. CDR3 coding DNA: TGTGCCAGCAGCTTCCAGGGTTCCAACCAAGAGACCCAGTACTTC. This codes for CASSFQGSNQETQYF.

This sequence joins TRBV29-1 and TRBJ1-2; TRBD1 is a possible D gene (5 bases). Trimming left V 0 bases short and J 6 bases short, with 23 bases between. CDR1 and CDR2 (germline): SQVTM, ANQGSEA. This CDR3 is 17 amino acids long. CDR3 amino acids: CSVEEEGAKWIFDGYTF. The CDR3 DNA reads as TGCAGCGTTGAAGAAGAAGGGGCGAAATGGATTTTTGATGGCTACACCTTC.

This clonotype was seen many times. The rearrangement joins TRBV5-1 to TRBJ1-2, with TRBD1 identical over 8 bases. CDR1 and CDR2 (germline): SGHRS, YFSETQ. Trimming at V came to 1 base and at J to 6 bases, leaving 2 bases not matched to a gene. The length of the CDR3 is 13 residues. For the CDR3, the DNA is TGCGCCAGCAGCTTGACGACAGGGGATGGCTACACCTTC. It translates to CASSLTTGDGYTF.

The rearrangement joins TRBV12-3 or TRBV12-4 to TRBJ2-3; 10 nucleotides match TRBD1. J gave up 8 bases and V 6 bases, and 2 bases lay outside the gene matches. This CDR3 is 12 amino acids long. The CDR3 spells CASRRDRGTQYF. CDR3 coding DNA: TGTGCCAGCAGAAGGGACAGGGGTACGCAGTATTTT.

The V gene is TRBV14, the J gene TRBJ2-1, with D unresolved. The V gene's germline CDR1 is SGHDN and CDR2 FVKESK. The CDR3 has 13 residues. V was shortened by 5 bases and J by 6 bases, with 11 bases between the two germline ends. Written as DNA, the CDR3 is TGTGCCAGCAGCTCAGTGCGGTTCAATGAGCAGTTCTTC. This sequence encodes CASSSVRFNEQFF.

This clonotype came up a few times. The V call is TRBV12-3 or TRBV12-4, the J call TRBJ1-6; 8 positions agree with TRBD1. Trimming at V came to 6 bases and at J to 5 bases, leaving 3 bases not matched to a gene. The CDR3 is 14 amino acids. The DNA of the CDR3 is TGTGCCAGCAGCCGACAGGGGAATAATTCACCCCTCCACTTT. Amino acids: CASSRQGNNSPLHF.

This clonotype came up a few times. The V gene is TRBV20-1, the J gene TRBJ2-3, with 7 positions matching TRBD1. The V gene end was trimmed by 1 base and the J gene end by 2 bases; junction bases not matched to a gene: 12. Germline V lookup: CDR1 DFQATT, CDR2 SNEGSKA (reference sequence). The CDR3 runs to 17 residues. CDR3 sequence reads: CSARVPPGQEATDTQYF. The CDR3 DNA reads as TGCAGTGCTAGAGTCCCCCCCGGACAGGAGGCCACAGATACGCAGTATTTT.

This rearrangement joins TRBV11-2 to TRBJ2-3; perhaps TRBD2 as D (6 bases). Germline CDR1 is SGHAT and CDR2 is FQNNGV. V dropped 5 bases and J dropped 2 bases, with 11 bases sitting between them. The length of the CDR3 is 14 residues. The DNA for the CDR3 is TGTGCCAGCAGCCTCGGGACTCACACAGATACGCAGTATTTT. It yields the protein CASSLGTHTDTQYF.

This clonotype was seen ten or more times. The genes are TRBV12-3 or TRBV12-4 and TRBJ2-3, with D possibly being TRBD2 (6 bases). Trimming cost V 3 bases and J 0 bases, with 10 bases left between them. CDR3 length: 15 residues. The CDR3 sequence is CASSLGGTSTDTQYF. The CDR3 DNA reads as TGTGCCAGCAGTTTGGGGGGAACTAGCACAGATACGCAGTATTTT.

The CDR3 sequence: CASRPGTGANTEAFF. For the CDR3, the DNA is TGTGCCAGCAGACCCGGGACAGGGGCGAACACTGAAGCTTTCTTT. The chain joins TRBV28 to TRBJ1-1, with 10 bases aligning to TRBD1. The CDR3 sequence is 15 residues long. V shed 6 bases, J shed 1 base, and the junction held 5 bases outside the gene matches. CDR1 MDHEN and CDR2 SYDVKM come from the germline V gene.

V usage is TRBV29-1 and J usage is TRBJ2-3, with TRBD2 matching 7 bases. Losses at the gene ends were 4 bases for V and 6 bases for J; bases not matched to a gene: 7. Looked up from germline, CDR1 is SQVTM and CDR2 is ANQGSEA. The CDR3 runs 13 residues. This CDR3 is CSVVGGSRDTQYF. The CDR3 nucleotides are TGCAGCGTTGTGGGCGGGAGTCGGGATACGCAGTATTTT.

CDR3 DNA sequence: TGTGCCAGCAGTTCCAAAATCGGACTAGACCAAGAGACCCAGTACTTC. Residues: CASSSKIGLDQETQYF. The chain links TRBV12-3 or TRBV12-4 to TRBJ2-5; 7 positions agree with TRBD2. This CDR3 comprises 16 residues. J lost 0 bases, V lost 4 bases, and 8 bases had no gene match.

This clonotype was observed a few times. V gene TRBV14 combines with J gene TRBJ2-5, with 13 bases fitting TRBD2. The J call may be incorrect, as the DNA end agrees better with TRBJ2-1. Germline CDR1 is SGHDN and CDR2 is FVKESK. This CDR3 spans 13 amino acids. CDR3: CASSPRTSGRQFF. In DNA form, the CDR3 reads TGTGCCAGCAGCCCCCGGACTAGCGGGAGGCAGTTCTTC.

The table lists this clonotype with a few counts. The chain joins TRBV28 to TRBJ2-7; 10 nucleotides align to TRBD2. CDR1 is MDHEN and CDR2 is SYDVKM in the germline V gene. Losses at the gene ends were 6 bases for V and 6 bases for J; bases not matched to a gene: 5. The CDR3 consists of 13 residues. This chain's CDR3 is CASRGGLAAEQYF. The CDR3 DNA follows: TGTGCCAGCAGGGGAGGACTAGCGGCCGAGCAGTACTTC.